These T cell receptor beta chains were read from a single sample in a study of cytomegalovirus exposure and HLA in healthy donors. TCRdb keeps only in-frame clones here, not all; method: immunoSEQ multiplex PCR. Its table records roughly 120,000 clones. Sequencing was carried out using PBMCs. These receptors came from a man aged 25-45 years in good health and CMV-seronegative. Each CDR3 is given with its conserved first and last residue. A D gene is named only where the DNA matches it firmly.

CDR3: CASSATSGGTYEQYF
DNA: TGTGCCAGCAGTGCCACTAGCGGGGGGACCTACGAGCAGTACTTC
length: 15
V: TRBV2
D: TRBD2
J: TRBJ2-7

CDR3: CTSSPRILAGELRTTDTQYF
DNA: TGTACCAGCTCACCACGGATACTAGCGGGAGAGTTGAGGACTACAGATACGCAGTATTTT
length: 20
V: TRBV18
D: TRBD2
J: TRBJ2-3

CDR3: CSVEAESSYEQYF
DNA: TGCAGCGTTGAAGCGGAGAGCTCCTACGAGCAGTACTTC
length: 13
V: TRBV29-1
D: -
J: TRBJ2-7

CDR3: CASSSYPGQINQPQHF
DNA: TGTGCCAGTAGTTCTTACCCGGGACAGATCAATCAGCCCCAGCATTTT
length: 16
V: TRBV19
D: TRBD1
J: TRBJ1-5

CDR3: CASGFDPYLAGYGYTF
DNA: TGTGCCAGCGGGTTTGACCCCTATCTGGCGGGCTATGGCTACACCTTC
length: 16
V: TRBV5-6
D: -
J: TRBJ1-2

CDR3: CASSYSGQGGEKLFF
DNA: TGTGCCAGCAGTTACTCGGGACAGGGCGGTGAAAAACTGTTTTTT
length: 15
V: TRBV6-5
D: TRBD1
J: TRBJ1-4

CDR3: CASSLGGQGYGYTF
DNA: TGTGCCAGCAGCTTGGGGGGACAGGGGTATGGCTACACCTTC
length: 14
V: TRBV7-2
D: TRBD1
J: TRBJ1-2

CDR3: CASSQGLANHEQFF
DNA: TGTGCCAGCAGCCAAGGACTAGCAAATCATGAGCAGTTCTTC
length: 14
V: TRBV11-3
D: TRBD2
J: TRBJ2-1

CDR3: CASSFRVHEQYF
DNA: TGCGCCAGCAGCTTTCGGGTCCACGAGCAGTACTTC
length: 12
V: TRBV5-1
D: -
J: TRBJ2-7

CDR3: CASSLVMSGELFF
DNA: TGTGCCAGCAGCTTAGTAATGAGTGGGGAGCTGTTTTTT
length: 13
V: TRBV7-2
D: -
J: TRBJ2-2

CDR3: CASTQQGMNTEAFF
DNA: TGTGCCAGTACCCAACAGGGGATGAACACTGAAGCTTTCTTT
length: 14
V: TRBV19
D: TRBD1
J: TRBJ1-1

CDR3: CASSPGLAGDEQYF
DNA: TGTGCCAGTAGTCCCGGACTAGCGGGAGATGAGCAGTACTTC
length: 14
V: TRBV19
D: TRBD2
J: TRBJ2-7

CDR3: CASSGGTGGSYEQYF
DNA: TGTGCCAGCAGTGGTGGGACAGGGGGTTCCTACGAGCAGTACTTC
length: 15
V: TRBV6-6
D: TRBD1
J: TRBJ2-7

CDR3: CASTLGGPGTYGYTF
DNA: TGCGCCAGCACCTTGGGGGGCCCGGGTACCTATGGCTACACCTTC
length: 15
V: TRBV5-1
D: -
J: TRBJ1-2

CDR3: CASSFRLAGEVYEQYF
DNA: TGTGCCAGTAGTTTCCGACTAGCGGGAGAGGTGTACGAGCAGTACTTC
length: 16
V: TRBV19
D: TRBD2
J: TRBJ2-7

CDR3: CSDTAYGGDGYTF
DNA: TGCAGCGATACGGCCTATGGGGGGGACGGCTACACCTTC
length: 13
V: TRBV29-1
D: -
J: TRBJ1-2

CDR3: CASSLAGDRYEQYF
DNA: TGCGCCAGCAGCCTGGCCGGGGATCGCTACGAGCAGTACTTC
length: 14
V: TRBV5-1
D: -
J: TRBJ2-7

CDR3: CASSSQGRGLYEQYF
DNA: TGTGCCAGCAGTTCTCAGGGGAGAGGGTTGTACGAGCAGTACTTC
length: 15
V: TRBV28
D: -
J: TRBJ2-7

CDR3: CAWTTGGNLYEQYF
DNA: TGTGCCTGGACAACAGGGGGCAACTTGTACGAGCAGTACTTC
length: 14
V: TRBV30
D: TRBD1
J: TRBJ2-7

CDR3: CASSSLGQGENTIYF
DNA: TGTGCCAGCAGTTCCCTGGGACAGGGAGAAAACACCATATATTTT
length: 15
V: TRBV27
D: TRBD1
J: TRBJ1-3

CDR3: CASSLVGTSDTGELFF
DNA: TGTGCCAGCAGCTTAGTGGGGACTAGTGACACCGGGGAGCTGTTTTTT
length: 16
V: TRBV7-3
D: TRBD2
J: TRBJ2-2

CDR3: CASSLRLGASNEQFF
DNA: TGTGCCAGCAGCCTACGACTCGGAGCCAGTAATGAGCAGTTCTTC
length: 15
V: TRBV11-3
D: -
J: TRBJ2-1

CDR3: CASSQGTQPSAGELFF
DNA: TGCGCCAGCAGCCAAGGAACACAGCCATCGGCCGGGGAGCTGTTTTTT
length: 16
V: TRBV4-1
D: -
J: TRBJ2-2